Listed here are 17 T cell receptor beta chains from one sample, sequenced in a study of T cell repertoires in cytomegalovirus infection. Using its own MiXCR run on the reads, TCRdb lists one record per CDR3 protein. This table has a few hundred thousand distinct CDR3 sequences, approximately 9% appearing once. Sequencing was performed on PBMCs. The receptors derive from a human donor in good health (CMV status not recorded). Some clones in this sample may be carry-over from other donors' samples.

In its sample, this clonotype was seen a few times. This chain links TRBV30 with TRBJ2-7; D ambiguous. Germline V gene data show CDR1 as GTSNPN and CDR2 as SVGIG (reference sequence). Trimming removed 1 base at V and 6 bases at J, with 19 bases between. CDR3 length: 15 amino acids. CDR3 sequence (DNA): TGTGCCTGGAGTGCCGGCCCGGGCCACGCTTCCGAGCAGTACTTC. It yields the protein CAWSAGPGHASEQYF.

This clonotype was seen repeatedly, ten times or more. V is TRBV28 and J is TRBJ2-3; 14 bases fit TRBD2. The V and J ends lost 3 bases and 4 bases, in that order; junction bases with no gene match: 6. The germline CDR1 and CDR2 sequences are MDHEN and SYDVKM. The CDR3 runs to 17 residues. CDR3 region: CASSFWTSGGIADTQYF. The CDR3 DNA reads TGTGCCAGCAGTTTTTGGACTAGCGGGGGGATCGCAGATACGCAGTATTTT.

This clonotype has a count of ten or more. The chain links TRBV7-8 to TRBJ1-1; 8 bases match TRBD1. J gave up 10 bases and V 1 base, and 2 bases lay outside the gene matches. The CDR3 sequence is 12 residues long. Per the germline V gene, CDR1 is SGHVS and CDR2 is FQNEAQ. CDR3 bases: TGTGCCAGCAGCTTAGGGACAGGGTTAGCTTTCTTT. This translates into CASSLGTGLAFF. The whole variable domain, remainder taken from reference TRBV7-8 and TRBJ1-1, is GAGVSQSPRYKVAKRGQDVALRCDPISGHVSLFWYQQALGQGPEFLTYFQNEAQLDKSGLPSDRFFAERPEGSVSTLKIQRTQQEDSAVYLCASSLGTGLAFFGQGTRLTVV.

This chain uses TRBV2 with TRBJ2-3; TRBD2 agrees at 9 bases. This CDR3 has 14 amino acids. CDR1 is SNHLY and CDR2 is FYNNEI in the germline V gene. The J segment lost 1 base and the V segment lost 6 bases, leaving 2 bases of the junction unmatched. For the CDR3, the DNA is TGTGCCAGCAGGCGGACTAGCGGCACAGATACGCAGTATTTT. As protein: CASRRTSGTDTQYF.

The table lists this clonotype with many counts. The V and J genes are TRBV7-2 and TRBJ2-7; 10 positions agree with TRBD2. This CDR3 contains 20 residues. V lost 1 base and J lost 6; bases outside the gene matches: 21. Germline lookup yields CDR1 SGHTA and CDR2 FQGNSA. Here the CDR3 DNA reads TGTGCCAGCAGCTTAGGGGCTAGCGGGAGCCGTAGAACGTTCCCACGCGAGCAGTACTTC. Its protein product is CASSLGASGSRRTFPREQYF.

The chain carries TRBV20-1 and TRBJ1-3; 8 nucleotides agree with TRBD1. CDR3 size: 12 residues. The germline V gene has CDR1 DFQATT and CDR2 SNEGSKA (reference sequence). With 0 bases clipped from V and 8 bases from J, the junction kept 0 bases outside the gene matches. The DNA of the CDR3 is TGCAGTGCTAGAGAACAGGGGGACACCATATATTTT. Translated, it gives CSAREQGDTIYF.

This clonotype was seen only a few times. The V call is TRBV12-3 or TRBV12-4, the J call TRBJ2-5; 8 nucleotides match TRBD2. The CDR3 extends over 15 amino acids. Trimming removed 6 bases from V and 4 bases from J; junction bases left unmatched: 10. DNA of the CDR3: TGTGCCAGCAGATCCCGGCGGGGGGCGCGAGAGACCCAGTACTTC. Translation gives CASRSRRGARETQYF.

The sample holds many counts of this clonotype. The chain carries TRBV12-3 or TRBV12-4 and TRBJ2-7; a weak D match, TRBD2 (5 bases). The V and J ends lost 6 bases and 3 bases respectively, with 12 bases between them. There are 13 residues in the CDR3. The CDR3 here is CASSPTGIYEQYF. The CDR3 region has the DNA TGTGCCAGCAGCCCCACCGGGATCTACGAGCAGTACTTC.

The chain has TRBV12-3 or TRBV12-4 and TRBJ2-6, with D perhaps matching TRBD2 (5 bases). The CDR3 is made up of 16 amino acids. V dropped 0 bases and J dropped 2 bases, with 8 bases sitting between them. The CDR3 sequence is CASSLARVAGANVLTF. The CDR3, as DNA: TGTGCCAGCAGTTTAGCGCGGGTTGCTGGGGCCAACGTCCTGACTTTC.

This clonotype was counted at least ten times. The chain uses TRBV20-1 and TRBJ2-3; 14 bases match TRBD2. The CDR3 covers 17 residues. CDR1 is DFQATT and CDR2 is SNEGSKA in the germline V gene (reference sequence). V was pared by 0 bases and J by 4 bases, with 6 bases of the junction left unmatched. CDR3 DNA sequence: TGCAGTGCTAGAGACTGGACTAGCGGGAGGCTCGCAGATACGCAGTATTTT. It is translated as CSARDWTSGRLADTQYF.

This clonotype was seen at least ten times. The chain carries TRBV12-3 or TRBV12-4 and TRBJ1-2, with D perhaps matching TRBD1 (6 bases). The ends were cut back, 1 base at V and 4 bases at J, with 10 bases in the middle. CDR3 length equals 14 residues. The CDR3 sequence: CASSLDRVGYGYTF. The CDR3, as DNA: TGTGCCAGCAGTTTAGACAGGGTCGGCTATGGCTACACCTTC.

This clonotype was seen repeatedly, ten times or more. The rearrangement links TRBV19 to TRBJ2-1, with 11 bases matching TRBD2. The V gene's germline CDR1 is LNHDA and CDR2 SQIVND (reference sequence). The CDR3 contains 16 residues. V lost 3 bases and J lost 9; bases outside the gene matches: 10. The CDR3 loop is CASSIMTSGKTGEQFF. The CDR3 nucleotides read TGTGCCAGTAGTATCATGACTAGCGGGAAAACCGGTGAGCAGTTCTTC.

This clonotype was seen at least ten times. The chain recombines TRBV6-1 with TRBJ2-3, with D possibly TRBD2 on 6 matching bases. Germline loops: CDR1 MNHNS, CDR2 SASEGT. The CDR3 runs 15 residues. Trimming pared 3 bases from V and 1 base from J, leaving 11 bases between. CDR3 nucleotides: TGTGCCAGCAGTGAGCGGGGCGACGGCACAGATACGCAGTATTTT. Amino acid sequence: CASSERGDGTDTQYF.

This clonotype was observed at least ten times. V is TRBV7-2 and J is TRBJ2-1, with 9 nucleotides matching TRBD1. Germline V gives CDR1 SGHTA, CDR2 FQGNSA. V trimming: 5 bases; J trimming: 6 bases; junction bases outside the gene matches: 8. The CDR3 consists of 15 residues. The CDR3 region is CASSQGGQGVNEQFF. CDR3 DNA: TGTGCCAGCAGCCAAGGGGGACAGGGTGTCAATGAGCAGTTCTTC.

This clonotype was observed many times. The chain uses TRBV6-2 or TRBV6-3 and TRBJ2-1, with TRBD2 matching over 7 bases. The germline V gene encodes CDR1 MNHEY and CDR2 SVGEGT. Unmatched junction bases numbered 20, after V lost 6 bases and J lost 12 bases. The CDR3 spans 16 residues. In DNA form, the CDR3 reads TGTGCCAGCAGACCGCCCGGGACTATCAGGAGAGGGTGGCAGTTCTTC. It translates to CASRPPGTIRRGWQFF.

This clonotype was seen at least ten times. The rearrangement links TRBV6-6 to TRBJ2-2; D not resolved. The CDR3 totals 17 residues. Germline V gene data show CDR1 as MNHNY and CDR2 as SVGAGI (reference sequence). V was pared by 1 base and J by 0 bases, with 12 bases between. The chain's CDR3 is CASSYFAGKANTGELFF. Here the CDR3 DNA reads TGTGCCAGCAGTTACTTTGCAGGAAAGGCGAACACCGGGGAGCTGTTTTTT.

This clonotype was counted ten times or more. This chain connects TRBV7-8 to TRBJ1-1; D remains unclear. The germline CDR1 and CDR2 sequences are SGHVS and FQNEAQ. The CDR3 consists of 16 residues. V lost 1 base and J lost 3, with 15 bases in between. The CDR3 is CASSLEAVRVDTEAFF. The DNA of the CDR3 is TGTGCCAGCAGCTTAGAAGCGGTTCGGGTTGACACTGAAGCTTTCTTT.